This T cell receptor (beta chain) comes out of a study of blood T cells in healthy people across ages. Germline CDR1 SGDLS, CDR2 YYNGEE. The CDR3 sequence is 15 residues long. J gave up 5 bases and V 0 bases, and 4 bases lay outside the gene matches. A second PCR of about 7 to 11 cycles used a sample-barcoded 5' primer and a J-beta primer mix. A template-switch adaptor that had 12 random nucleotides put a tag on each cDNA molecule. TCRdb passed the 5' RACE reads through MiXCR, listing each CDR3 protein once. The sample lists about a million distinct CDR3 sequences; around 49% were seen once. Study-wide results and caveats: Older age coincided with a roughly linear decline in TCR beta diversity per million T cells. Both higher diversity and more naive CD4+ cells marked long-lived donors when set against aged donors.

Concerning this clonotype itself: Its antigen is currently unknown.

This chain connects TRBV9 to TRBJ2-4; 8 bases match TRBD2. The sample taken for sequencing was blood. The clonotype originates from a man aged 25 to 40 in good health. CDR3 in DNA: TGTGCCAGCAGCGTAGATAGCGGGAAAGAAAACATTCAGTACTTC. It codes for CASSVDSGKENIQYF.